This T cell receptor (beta chain) was found in a study of early T cells in non-severe SARS-CoV-2 infection. There are many counts of this clonotype. Trimming cost V 4 bases and J 3 bases, with 14 bases left between them. This CDR3 has 14 amino acids. CDR1 and CDR2 from the germline V gene are SGHRS and YFSETQ. Attachment of unique molecular identifiers to individual cDNA molecules was performed. MiXCR was run by TCRdb on the 5' RACE reads, yielding one entry per CDR3 protein. The sample lists 20,000 to 30,000 distinct CDR3 sequences; around 3.9% were seen once. The V and J genes are TRBV5-1 and TRBJ2-7; TRBD2 might be the D (6 bases). Sequencing was performed on whole blood. This clonotype was sampled from an adult who was a healthcare worker with PCR-confirmed SARS-CoV-2 infection or an uninfected control (not recorded which). The CDR3 region is CASSEDGSFYEQYF. As DNA, the CDR3 is TGCGCCAGCAGCGAGGACGGGAGCTTCTACGAGCAGTACTTC.